The clone carrying this T cell receptor (beta chain) was observed a single time. A J-beta primer mix and a sample-barcoded 5' primer were used in a second PCR of about 6 to 12 cycles. TCRdb processed the 5' RACE reads anew with MiXCR; each CDR3 protein has one entry. The sample holds 750,000 to 1,000,000 distinct CDR3 sequences, about 28% seen once. The data belong to a study of blood T cells in healthy people across ages. Germline V gene lookup returns CDR1 LGHDT and CDR2 YNNKEL (reference sequence). The CDR3 extends over 16 amino acids. Trimming removed 4 bases from V and 0 bases from J, with 12 bases in between. The sample was also linked to a second study, of T cells of mothers and their children.

This receptor was taken from a woman aged 40-49 years in good health. What was sequenced was blood. The chain has TRBV3-1 and TRBJ1-4; TRBD1 might be the D (5 bases). The CDR3 sequence is CASSLPGTATNEKLFF. CDR3 nucleotides: TGTGCCAGCAGCCTACCAGGGACTGCAACTAATGAAAAACTGTTTTTT.